What follows are 24 T cell receptor beta chains derived from one specimen sequenced in a study of blood T cell repertoires in COVID-19. Here immunoSEQ multiplex PCR was the method, and the copy in TCRdb shows in-frame clones only, minus some. In the table there are roughly 150,000 clones, roughly 87% of which are singletons. Material for sequencing was peripheral blood. The source of these receptors is a human donor in a cohort sampled during active COVID-19.

In this sample, this clone turned up a few times. The CDR3 loop reads CASSLQLGQEAQPQHF. For the CDR3, the DNA is TGTGCCAGCAGCCTACAGTTAGGGCAGGAGGCACAGCCCCAGCATTTT. The rearrangement uses TRBV7-7 and TRBJ1-5; D unclear. V lost 5 bases and J lost 7, with 21 bases in between. From germline, CDR1 is SSHAT and CDR2 FNYEAQ (reference sequence). CDR3 length: 16 amino acids.

The V gene is TRBV6-4, the J gene TRBJ2-3; 9 positions match TRBD2. The ends lost 2 bases at V and 4 bases at J; junction bases unmatched: 4. Germline-derived CDR1 and CDR2 are MRHNA and SNTAGT. The CDR3 contains 15 residues. This CDR3 is CASSDKAGGPDTQYF. The CDR3 DNA reads as TGTGCCAGCAGTGACAAAGCGGGAGGCCCAGATACGCAGTATTTT.

J is TRBJ2-2 and V is TRBV27, with TRBD1 identical over 10 bases. V lost 11 bases and J lost 6; bases outside the gene matches: 9. This CDR3 is built from 14 residues. In germline, CDR1 is MNHEY, CDR2 SMNVEV (reference sequence). The CDR3 DNA is TGTGCCGCTGGGGACAGGGGATCATCCGGGGAGCTGTTTTTT. It translates to CAAGDRGSSGELFF.

The V gene is TRBV3-1 (or the pseudogene TRBV3-2), the J gene TRBJ2-7; TRBD2 agrees at 8 bases. Per the germline V gene, CDR1 is LGHDT and CDR2 is YNNKEL (reference sequence). Trimming cost V 4 bases and J 0 bases; bases outside gene matches: 5. The CDR3 runs 15 residues. As DNA, the CDR3 is TGTGCCAGCAGCCCCGGACTAGCCCCCTCCTACGAGCAGTACTTC. Amino acid sequence: CASSPGLAPSYEQYF.

The V call is TRBV6-5, the J call TRBJ1-2; a possible D gene is TRBD1 (5 bases). This CDR3 comprises 14 residues. Germline V gives CDR1 MNHEY, CDR2 SVGAGI. Trimming removed 6 bases from V and 8 bases from J, with 19 bases in between. CDR3 bases: TGTGCCAGCAGCCGCCAAGGAGGGGAAGGCGGCTACACCTTC. Translation: CASSRQGGEGGYTF.

CDR3 in amino acids: CASSLQGVGYGYTF. The CDR3 region has the DNA TGTGCCAGCAGCTTGCAAGGGGTGGGGTATGGCTACACCTTC. This chain connects TRBV5-8 to TRBJ1-2, with D possibly TRBD1 on 5 matching bases. The CDR3 extends over 14 amino acids. V gave up 1 base and J gave up 5 bases, with 12 bases separating them. Germline CDR1 reads SGHTS; CDR2 reads YDEGEE.

The genes are TRBV28 and TRBJ1-1; 8 positions match TRBD1. This CDR3 has 14 amino acids. The junction had 10 bases not matched to a gene; V was cut back by 8 bases and J by 5 bases. Germline V gene sequence: CDR1 MDHEN, CDR2 SYDVKM. In DNA form, the CDR3 reads TGTGCCAGCGGGCAGGGGGCAGGTGATACTGAAGCTTTCTTT. It specifies CASGQGAGDTEAFF.

The gene calls are TRBV5-1 and TRBJ2-1; the D gene is possibly TRBD2 (6 bases). Germline-derived CDR1 and CDR2 are SGHRS and YFSETQ. The CDR3 is made up of 15 amino acids. V was pared by 5 bases and J by 0 bases, with 12 bases between. CDR3 coding DNA: TGCGCCAGCAGGGCTGCGGGAAGCTCCTACAATGAGCAGTTCTTC. It codes for CASRAAGSSYNEQFF.

V gene TRBV6-6 combines with J gene TRBJ1-6; TRBD1 might be the D (6 bases). From germline, CDR1 is MNHNY and CDR2 SVGAGI (reference sequence). The length of the CDR3 is 14 residues. Deletions cut 2 bases from V and 9 bases from J, with 11 bases between. CDR3 DNA: TGTGCCAGCAGTTACGCGGACAGCAGTTCACCCCTCCACTTT. Protein sequence: CASSYADSSSPLHF.

The chain carries TRBV7-8 and TRBJ1-5; D call uncertain. With 3 bases removed from V and 3 bases from J, the gap between germline ends came to 12 bases. The germline gives CDR1 SGHVS, CDR2 FQNEAQ. CDR3 size: 15 residues. In DNA, the CDR3 is TGTGCCAGCAGCTTCAAGAGGCGGTCCAATCAGCCCCAGCATTTT. Translating gives CASSFKRRSNQPQHF.

The genes are TRBV9 and TRBJ1-2; possibly TRBD1 for D (5 bases). The CDR3 has 15 residues. Trimming shortened V by 3 bases and J by 2 bases, and 14 bases separated the two germline ends. Germline V lookup: CDR1 SGDLS, CDR2 YYNGEE. The DNA for the CDR3 is TGTGCCAGCAGCGCGTGGGTCGGGGGGAACTATGGCTACACCTTC. Translation: CASSAWVGGNYGYTF.

The genes are TRBV30 and TRBJ2-2; 12 bases match TRBD2. The V segment lost 6 bases and the J segment 4 bases; nucleotides outside the gene matches: 9. Germline values: CDR1 GTSNPN, CDR2 SVGIG (reference sequence). This CDR3 region has 16 residues. CDR3 amino acids: CACQGLAGSSTGELFF. In DNA form, the CDR3 reads TGTGCCTGTCAAGGACTAGCGGGGTCGAGCACCGGGGAGCTGTTTTTT.

The J gene is TRBJ1-5, the V gene TRBV18; 11 nucleotides align to TRBD1. The J segment lost 6 bases and the V segment lost 8 bases, leaving 6 bases of the junction unmatched. The CDR3 runs 14 residues. CDR1 KGHSH and CDR2 LQKENI come from the germline V gene. DNA of the CDR3: TGTGCCAGCGCGGGGACAGGGGGTGGTCAGCCCCAGCATTTT. This codes for CASAGTGGGQPQHF.

The chain has TRBV7-8 and TRBJ1-4; D is undetermined. CDR1 and CDR2 from the germline V gene are SGHVS and FQNEAQ. The CDR3 contains 15 residues. V lost 5 bases and J 5 bases, leaving 15 bases between the germline ends. In nucleotides, the CDR3 is TGTGCCAGCAGCCCCAACAGCAGAGAAAATGAAAAACTGTTTTTT. This sequence encodes CASSPNSRENEKLFF.

V usage is TRBV7-9 and J usage is TRBJ1-3; TRBD1 is a possible D gene (6 bases). The CDR3 length is 20 residues. In germline, CDR1 is SEHNR, CDR2 FQNEAQ (reference sequence). V was pared by 5 bases and J by 0 bases, with 26 bases between. CDR3 in DNA: TGTGCCAGCAGCCGGGGCGGACTGACAGGCCGGTCTAACTCTGGAAACACCATATATTTT. The encoded protein is CASSRGGLTGRSNSGNTIYF. The full variable domain, completed using reference TRBV7-9 and TRBJ1-3, is DTGVSQNPRHKITKRGQNVTFRCDPISEHNRLYWYRQTLGQGPEFLTYFQNEAQLEKSRLLSDRFSAERPKGSFSTLEIQRTEQGDSAMYLCASSRGGLTGRSNSGNTIYFGEGSWLTVV.

This CDR3 reads CASSSLAGGSYNEQFF. In DNA form, the CDR3 reads TGTGCCAGCTCATCCTTAGCGGGGGGCTCCTACAATGAGCAGTTCTTC. J is TRBJ2-1 and V is TRBV18; 10 bases agree with TRBD2. Germline trimming cut 5 bases from V and 0 bases from J; bases unmatched to any gene: 4. Germline values: CDR1 KGHSH, CDR2 LQKENI. This CDR3 has 16 residues.

The chain combines TRBV18 with TRBJ2-7; 9 positions match TRBD1. The CDR3 consists of 14 residues. Germline V lookup: CDR1 KGHSH, CDR2 LQKENI. J gave up 3 bases and V 6 bases, and 6 bases lay outside the gene matches. CDR3 sequence reads: CASSAGQGNYEQYF. The CDR3 coding sequence is TGTGCCAGCTCCGCCGGACAGGGGAACTACGAGCAGTACTTC.

The CDR3 sequence is CASSQARGGLGNEQFF. CDR3 coding DNA: TGTGCCAGCAGCCAAGCACGGGGGGGCCTGGGCAATGAGCAGTTCTTC. The rearrangement joins TRBV14 to TRBJ2-1, with 8 positions matching TRBD2. The V gene's germline CDR1 is SGHDN and CDR2 FVKESK. The V and J ends lost 1 base and 6 bases, in that order; junction bases with no gene match: 8. This CDR3 is 16 amino acids long.

This chain links TRBV18 with TRBJ1-2, with D unclear. The CDR3 loop spans 14 amino acids. V gave up 2 bases and J gave up 7 bases, with 14 bases separating them. Germline V gene data show CDR1 as KGHSH and CDR2 as LQKENI. In DNA, the CDR3 is TGTGCCAGCTCACCAGGAGGTGGGGAGTTTGGCTACACCTTC. It yields the protein CASSPGGGEFGYTF.

This chain connects TRBV5-4 to TRBJ2-2; 16 bases agree with TRBD2. Germline assignment: CDR1 SGHNT and CDR2 YYREEE (reference sequence). The ends lost 5 bases at V and 4 bases at J; junction bases unmatched: 8. This CDR3 comprises 18 residues. CDR3 DNA: TGTGCCAGCAGGCCGGGACTAGCGGGGGGGCCCGGCACCGGGGAGCTGTTTTTT. This translates into CASRPGLAGGPGTGELFF.

The rearrangement uses TRBV28 and TRBJ2-3; 12 bases fit TRBD2. CDR3 length equals 16 residues. The junction had 9 bases not matched to a gene; V was cut back by 4 bases and J by 7 bases. Germline V CDR1 and CDR2: MDHEN, SYDVKM. The CDR3 DNA reads TGTGCCAGCAGTTCCCCCCTAGCGGGAGGGATGCATACGCAGTATTTT. Its translation is CASSSPLAGGMHTQYF. Full variable domain (remainder filled in from reference TRBV28 and TRBJ2-3): DVKVTQSSRYLVKRTGEKVFLECVQDMDHENMFWYRQDPGLGLRLIYFSYDVKMKEKGDIPEGYSVSREKKERFSLILESASTNQTSMYLCASSSPLAGGMHTQYFGPGTRLTVL.

The chain employs TRBV12-3 or TRBV12-4 and TRBJ2-2; D is uncertain. The CDR3 is made up of 13 amino acids. With 7 bases removed from V and 5 bases from J, the gap between germline ends came to 11 bases. In DNA, the CDR3 is TGTGCCAGCACCCCCCTAGGTACCGGGGAGCTGTTTTTT. It translates to CASTPLGTGELFF.

The rearrangement links TRBV19 to TRBJ1-3; TRBD1 might be the D (5 bases). The CDR3 extends over 14 amino acids. V was pared by 1 base and J by 1 base, with 5 bases between. Germline CDR1 is LNHDA and CDR2 is SQIVND (reference sequence). The CDR3 spells CASSIAGSGNTIYF. DNA for the CDR3: TGTGCCAGTAGTATAGCAGGGTCTGGAAACACCATATATTTT.

The rearrangement joins TRBV28 to TRBJ2-7; no clear D. Germline CDR1 is MDHEN and CDR2 is SYDVKM. CDR3 size: 12 residues. V was cut by 4 bases and J by 4 bases, with 8 bases left in between. CDR3 protein: CASSSLTYEQYF. CDR3 in DNA: TGTGCCAGCAGTTCGCTGACTTACGAGCAGTACTTC. Together with reference TRBV28 and TRBJ2-7, the CDR3 gives the full variable domain: DVKVTQSSRYLVKRTGEKVFLECVQDMDHENMFWYRQDPGLGLRLIYFSYDVKMKEKGDIPEGYSVSREKKERFSLILESASTNQTSMYLCASSSLTYEQYFGPGTRLTVT.